Listed below are T cell receptor beta chains from one sample, sequenced in a study of OX40 agonist ivuxolimab in advanced cancers. The assay was immunoSEQ multiplex PCR, and TCRdb's table has in-frame clones only and misses some. Found here are around 62,000 clones, roughly 80% of them singletons; the top ten hold 1.5% to 2%. The sequencing here drew on CD4+ or CD8+ T cells sorted from blood, taken in a trial of the OX40 agonist ivuxolimab. These receptors came from an adult with an advanced solid tumor such as melanoma, head and neck, liver or kidney cancer. Each CDR3 is given with its conserved first and last residue. A D gene is named only where the DNA matches it firmly. Only part of the rows carry a size: once, few, many, or a class if the clone is expanded.

v_gene,abundance,d_gene,j_gene,CDR3nt,CDR3aa
TRBV9,few,TRBD2,TRBJ2-3,TGTGCCAGCAGCGTAGAGGGGTTGGGAGGGTTGGTCGGCACAGATACGCAGTATTTT,CASSVEGLGGLVGTDTQYF
TRBV2,.,.,TRBJ2-5,TGTGCCAGCAGAGACAACCAAGAGACCCAGTACTTC,CASRDNQETQYF
TRBV4-1,.,TRBD2,TRBJ2-3,TGCGCCAGCAGCCAAGAAAGGTCGGGACTAGGAACAGATACGCAGTATTTT,CASSQERSGLGTDTQYF
TRBV21-1,.,.,TRBJ1-5,TGTGCCAGCATTCGGATTATTCCCGAACAGGTTCGGAATCAGCCCCAGCATTTT,CASIRIIPEQVRNQPQHF
TRBV19,.,TRBD1,TRBJ1-5,TGTGCCAGTAGGTTGGGACAGGGGAATCAGCCCCAGCATTTT,CASRLGQGNQPQHF
TRBV19,.,.,TRBJ1-1,TGTGCCAGTATAAGGAACACTGAAGCTTTCTTT,CASIRNTEAFF
TRBV6-1,.,.,TRBJ2-7,TGTGCCAGCAGCGAGGGGGGGGTTCTCTACGAGCAGTACTTC,CASSEGGVLYEQYF
TRBV6-5,.,.,TRBJ2-7,TGTGCCAGCAGTTACGGCCGGTCGGGGATCTCCTACGAGCAGTACTTC,CASSYGRSGISYEQYF
TRBV13,.,.,TRBJ2-7,TGTGCCAGCAGCCCACCAACTGGGGTCCCACAGTACTTC,CASSPPTGVPQYF
TRBV11-2,.,TRBD2,TRBJ2-5,TGTGCCAGCAGCCCTAGCGGGGGGGCCAAGACCCAGTACTTC,CASSPSGGAKTQYF
TRBV11-2,.,TRBD1,TRBJ2-1,TGTGCCAGCAGCTTAAGGACAGGGGGCCAGGTTTCCTACAATGAGCAGTTCTTC,CASSLRTGGQVSYNEQFF
TRBV27,.,.,TRBJ1-1,TGTGCCAGCAGTAAACAACGAAGGGACGGCACTGAAGCTTTCTTT,CASSKQRRDGTEAFF
TRBV18,once,TRBD1,TRBJ2-1,TGTGCCAGCTCACCCCGGGACAGGGCATACAATGAGCAGTTCTTC,CASSPRDRAYNEQFF
TRBV7-6,.,.,TRBJ2-5,TGTGCCAGCAGCCCCTCGGGCGGGTCTCAAGAGACCCAGTACTTC,CASSPSGGSQETQYF
TRBV18,.,.,TRBJ1-1,TGTGCCAGCTCACCGGGACGGAGGAGGGAACCGAGACAGAACACTGAAGCTTTCTTT,CASSPGRRREPRQNTEAFF
TRBV10-3,.,TRBD1,TRBJ2-3,TGTGCCATCAAAACAGGGGGTCAAAGCACAGATACGCAGTATTTT,CAIKTGGQSTDTQYF
TRBV11-2,.,TRBD2,TRBJ2-1,TGTGCCAGCAGAGTAGCGGGGGGGAGAAATGAGCAGTTCTTC,CASRVAGGRNEQFF
TRBV25-1,.,TRBD2,TRBJ2-1,TGTGCCAGCAGTGAATGGGACGGCGGGAGGGCCCCCTACAATGAGCAGTTCTTC,CASSEWDGGRAPYNEQFF
TRBV7-9,.,TRBD2,TRBJ2-3,TGTGCCAGCAGCTTATATCTAGCGGGAGGCGGAGATACGCAGTATTTT,CASSLYLAGGGDTQYF
TRBV18,.,TRBD1,TRBJ2-7,TGTGCCAGCTCTCAGGACAGGGGTAGCGAGCAGTACTTC,CASSQDRGSEQYF
TRBV28,.,.,TRBJ1-5,TGTGCCAGCAGGGAACGTAGCAATCAGCCCCAGCATTTT,CASRERSNQPQHF
TRBV6-1,.,.,TRBJ2-3,TGTGCCAGCAACCTAGGGCTGGGCACAGATACGCAGTATTTT,CASNLGLGTDTQYF
TRBV7-2,.,TRBD1,TRBJ1-5,TGTGCCAGCAGCTTATCAGGGGGCGGCAATCAGCCCCAGCATTTT,CASSLSGGGNQPQHF
TRBV19,.,.,TRBJ1-2,TGTGCCAGTAACGGATACACGCTCTATGGCTACACCTTC,CASNGYTLYGYTF
TRBV15,.,.,TRBJ1-2,TGTGCCACCAGCAGAGATGCCACGAGAGGCTATGGCTACACCTTC,CATSRDATRGYGYTF
TRBV7-9,.,.,TRBJ2-5,TGTGCCAGCAGCCAGTGGGTGGGGGAGACCCAGTACTTC,CASSQWVGETQYF
TRBV19,.,.,TRBJ2-1,TGTGCCAGTAGTAAAATCAATGAGCAGTTCTTC,CASSKINEQFF
TRBV10-3,few,.,TRBJ2-3,TGTGCCATCAGTGTTGGCGGAGCTAGCACAGATACGCAGTATTTT,CAISVGGASTDTQYF